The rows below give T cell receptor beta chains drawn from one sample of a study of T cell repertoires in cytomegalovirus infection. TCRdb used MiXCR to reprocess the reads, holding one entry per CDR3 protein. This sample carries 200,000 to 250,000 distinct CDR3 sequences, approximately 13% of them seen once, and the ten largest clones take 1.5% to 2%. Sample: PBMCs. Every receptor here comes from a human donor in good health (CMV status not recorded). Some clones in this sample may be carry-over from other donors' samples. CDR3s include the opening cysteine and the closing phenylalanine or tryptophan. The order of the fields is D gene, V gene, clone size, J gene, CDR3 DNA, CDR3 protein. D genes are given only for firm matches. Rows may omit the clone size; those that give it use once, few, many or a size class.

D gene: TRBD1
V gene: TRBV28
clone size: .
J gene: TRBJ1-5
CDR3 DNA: TGTGCCAGCAGTACCCCCGACAGGGGGCGGAATCAGCCCCAGCATTTT
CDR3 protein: CASSTPDRGRNQPQHF

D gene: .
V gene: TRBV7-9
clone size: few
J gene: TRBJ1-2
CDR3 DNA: TGTGCCAGCAGCTTAGACATGGCCGTCTATGGCTACACCTTC
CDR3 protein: CASSLDMAVYGYTF

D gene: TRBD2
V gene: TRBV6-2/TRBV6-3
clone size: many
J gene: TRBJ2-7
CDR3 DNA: TGTGCCAGCAATGGGGGGACTAGCGGCTACGAGCAGTACTTC
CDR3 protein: CASNGGTSGYEQYF

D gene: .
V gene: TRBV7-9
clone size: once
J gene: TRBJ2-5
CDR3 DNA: TGTGCCAGCAGCCTCACGAAGGGAAAAGAGACCCAGTACTTC
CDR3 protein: CASSLTKGKETQYF

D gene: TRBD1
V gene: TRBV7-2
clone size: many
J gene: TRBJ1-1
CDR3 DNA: TGTGCCAGCAGCTTAGTGAACGCCGGGACAGGGGCTGAAGCTTTCTTT
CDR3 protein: CASSLVNAGTGAEAFF

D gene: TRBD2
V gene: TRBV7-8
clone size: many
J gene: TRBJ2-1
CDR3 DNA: TGTGCCAGCAGACTCACCGGGACTAGCGGGAGGGCCCCGCAGTTCTTC
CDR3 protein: CASRLTGTSGRAPQFF

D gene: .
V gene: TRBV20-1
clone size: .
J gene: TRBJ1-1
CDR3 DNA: TGCAGTGCTAGAGATTCCCGCTGGGGGACTGAAGCTTTCTTT
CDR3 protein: CSARDSRWGTEAFF

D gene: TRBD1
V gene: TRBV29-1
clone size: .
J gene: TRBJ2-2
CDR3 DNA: TGCAGCACGGGGACAGGTAGTCCCGGGGAGCTGTTTTTT
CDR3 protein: CSTGTGSPGELFF

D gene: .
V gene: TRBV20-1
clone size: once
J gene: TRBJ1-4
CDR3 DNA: TGCAGTGCTAGTAGCCCTCGGGGCCTGTCTGAAAAACTGTTTTTT
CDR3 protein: CSASSPRGLSEKLFF

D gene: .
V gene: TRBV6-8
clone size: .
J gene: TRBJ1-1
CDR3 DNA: TGTGCCAGCACCCGGACAAGATCGTGGTCTGAAGCTTTCTTT
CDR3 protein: CASTRTRSWSEAFF

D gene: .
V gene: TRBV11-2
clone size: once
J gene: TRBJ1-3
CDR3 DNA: TGTGCCAGCAGCTCGATCAAGGGGTCGGCTGGAAACACCATATATTTT
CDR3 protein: CASSSIKGSAGNTIYF

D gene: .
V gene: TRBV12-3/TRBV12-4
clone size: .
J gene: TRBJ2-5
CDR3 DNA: TGTGCCAGCACCGCATCGGGGGTTCACCAAGAGACCCAGTACTTC
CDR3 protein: CASTASGVHQETQYF

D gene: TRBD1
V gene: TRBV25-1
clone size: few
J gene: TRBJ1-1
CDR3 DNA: TGTGCCAGCAGAGCCGCTCCCGGGACAGGGGACACTGAAGCTTTCTTT
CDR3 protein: CASRAAPGTGDTEAFF

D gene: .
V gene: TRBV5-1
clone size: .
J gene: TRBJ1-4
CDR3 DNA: TGCGCCAGCAGCTTGGAAGGGGGGGACGAAAAACTGTTTTTT
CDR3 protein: CASSLEGGDEKLFF

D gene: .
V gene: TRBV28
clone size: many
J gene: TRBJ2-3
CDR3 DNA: TGTGCCAGCAGGGCGTCCGTCACAGATACGCAGTATTTT
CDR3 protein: CASRASVTDTQYF